Sequencing of this T cell receptor beta chain was carried out in a study of T cell responses to AZD1222 COVID-19 vaccine. Assay used: immunoSEQ multiplex PCR; TCRdb lists only in-frame clones, some missing. Of 150,000 to 200,000 clones in the sample, around nine tenths are singletons; the top ten hold roughly 11%. This clone was recorded only once. The target antigen is unknown. Both about-4-week and about-12-week second-dose recipients were combined. Study conclusions and caveats: After two AZD1222 doses, spike-specific TCR breadth and depth rose versus day 0. The study identified only 6 or 7 AZD1222 recipients as seropositive at baseline. Donors skewed white British and female; clonal diversity was possibly underestimated.

The sample in question was peripheral blood, obtained 28 days after the second AZD1222 dose. The receptor was derived from an adult who received the AZD1222 COVID-19 vaccine.

The CDR3 bases are TGTGCCAGCAGCTCGGTCGAGAAACAGGGCCGGCGATCACCCCTCCACTTT. It encodes CASSSVEKQGRRSPLHF. The rearrangement links TRBV7-9 to TRBJ1-6, with D tentatively TRBD1 (6 bases). Per germline, CDR1 SEHNR and CDR2 FQNEAQ (reference sequence). With 4 bases removed from V and 10 bases from J, the gap between germline ends came to 23 bases. The CDR3 consists of 17 residues.